This TCR beta chain was identified during a study of cytomegalovirus exposure and HLA in healthy donors. The donors were healthy bone marrow donors. Nominally healthy donors provided the samples, though records likely missed some immune exposures. Details on this clone: Its antigen is unidentified. The junction does not match germline at one end; this may be a read error.

The length of the CDR3 is 18 residues. Germline CDR1 reads SQVTM; CDR2 reads ANQGSEA. Study-wide points: Researchers reported in a later analysis that common viral pathogens appeared linked to several top clusters. The authors later linked a missense DCLRE1C variant to TCR beta V- and J-gene trimming.

PCR used 60 Vbeta primers and 13 Jbeta primers. Some clones are missing from TCRdb's copy, which holds only in-frame ones; the method was immunoSEQ multiplex PCR. The sample comprises approximately 150,000 clones, over 75% of which are singletons, and less than 2% rests with the top ten. V and J are TRBV29-1 and TRBJ2-3; 12 bases match TRBD2. Sequenced sample: PBMCs. The receptor was derived from a man in his forties or fifties in good health and CMV-seronegative. This CDR3 is CSVLLTSGRHSSTDTRYF. The DNA of the CDR3 is TGCAGCGTCCTACTAACTAGCGGGAGGCACTCTAGCACAGATACGCGGTATTTT.